The rows below give T cell receptor beta chains drawn from one sample of a study of cytomegalovirus exposure and HLA in healthy donors. Profiling relied on immunoSEQ multiplex PCR, and the TCRdb table lists in-frame clones only, not all of them. Reported are over 100,000 clones; the ten largest clones contain over 1.5%. Sample: PBMCs. The source is a woman aged 40 to 50 in good health and CMV-seropositive. Each CDR3 is given with its conserved first and last residue. D genes are given only for firm matches.

>TRBV14|TRBD2|TRBJ2-1|15
CASSQVAGVYNEQFF
TGTGCCAGCAGCCAAGTCGCGGGAGTGTACAATGAGCAGTTCTTC
>TRBV5-1|TRBD2|TRBJ2-7|19
CASSYGQLAGGPEWYEQYF
TGCGCCAGCAGCTATGGACAGTTAGCGGGAGGTCCGGAGTGGTACGAGCAGTACTTC
>TRBV15|TRBD2|TRBJ2-1|14
CATCPGLDYNEQFF
TGTGCCACCTGCCCCGGACTAGACTACAATGAGCAGTTCTTC
>TRBV28|-|TRBJ1-4|14
CASPQGRRGEKLFF
TGTGCCAGTCCCCAAGGTCGAAGAGGAGAAAAACTGTTTTTT
>TRBV14|TRBD1|TRBJ2-2|15
CASSKGQGGTGELFF
TGTGCCAGCAGCAAGGGACAGGGAGGAACCGGGGAGCTGTTTTTT
>TRBV28|TRBD1|TRBJ2-7|16
CASRKGTVGNSYEQYF
TGTGCCAGCAGGAAGGGGACAGTTGGGAACTCCTACGAGCAGTACTTC
>TRBV19|TRBD2|TRBJ2-1|14
CASRFSGSLNEQFF
TGTGCCAGTAGATTCAGCGGGAGCTTGAATGAGCAGTTCTTC
>TRBV29-1|-|TRBJ1-2|16
CSVAPRVRVNPDGYTF
TGCAGCGTCGCCCCCCGGGTACGGGTAAACCCTGATGGCTACACCTTC
>TRBV18|TRBD2|TRBJ2-3|15
CASSPSGRNTDTQYF
TGTGCCAGCTCACCCAGCGGGAGAAACACAGATACGCAGTATTTT
>TRBV2|TRBD2|TRBJ2-2|17
CASSHARLAGNTGELFF
TGTGCCAGCAGCCACGCCCGACTAGCGGGGAACACCGGGGAGCTGTTTTTT
>TRBV9|-|TRBJ2-1|16
CASSVRSGDAYNEQFF
TGTGCCAGCAGCGTTCGTTCGGGAGACGCCTACAATGAGCAGTTCTTC
>TRBV7-2|TRBD2|TRBJ2-1|16
CASSPTSVSSYNEQFF
TGTGCCAGCAGCCCCACTAGCGTAAGCTCCTACAATGAGCAGTTCTTC
>TRBV7-3|TRBD1|TRBJ1-1|15
CASSLTQGAGTEAFF
TGTGCCAGCAGCTTAACGCAGGGGGCGGGCACTGAAGCTTTCTTT
>TRBV28|-|TRBJ2-7|14
CASYAQGPSYEQYF
TGTGCCAGCTATGCGCAGGGGCCTTCCTACGAGCAGTACTTC
>TRBV6-6|-|TRBJ1-5|14
CASTVAGVGQPQHF
TGTGCCAGCACGGTAGCAGGGGTCGGTCAGCCCCAGCATTTT
>TRBV5-1|TRBD1|TRBJ2-6|18
CASSFWGQGGTGANVLTF
TGCGCCAGCAGCTTCTGGGGACAGGGAGGGACTGGGGCCAACGTCCTGACTTTC
>TRBV29-1|TRBD2|TRBJ2-7|14
CSVTTSGIAYEQYF
TGCAGCGTCACGACTAGCGGGATTGCATACGAGCAGTACTTC
>TRBV7-2|TRBD2|TRBJ2-1|16
CASSFAGVSSYNEQFF
TGTGCCAGCAGCTTTGCGGGAGTCTCCTCCTACAATGAGCAGTTCTTC
>TRBV6-1|-|TRBJ1-1|14
CASSDGLYGTEAFF
TGTGCCAGCAGTGACGGACTCTACGGAACTGAAGCTTTCTTT
>TRBV28|-|TRBJ2-7|14
CASSSGDWHYEQYF
TGTGCCAGCAGCTCCGGGGACTGGCACTACGAGCAGTACTTC
>TRBV7-2|-|TRBJ2-5|16
CASSRRAGGGQETQYF
TGTGCCAGCAGCAGGCGGGCAGGGGGAGGTCAAGAGACCCAGTACTTC
>TRBV28|-|TRBJ2-7|14
CASSLSYGSYEQYF
TGTGCCAGCAGTTTAAGTTACGGGTCCTACGAGCAGTACTTC
>TRBV4-1|-|TRBJ2-3|17
CASSQPRATSRADTQYF
TGCGCCAGCAGCCAGCCCCGGGCGACCTCGCGGGCAGATACGCAGTATTTT